This TCR beta chain was recovered during a study of blood T cell repertoires in COVID-19. Study context: From T cells, B-cell-depleted T cells, or PBMCs came the material, which was cDNA or gDNA.

The CDR3 length is 13 residues. CDR1 is SQVTM and CDR2 is ANQGSEA in the germline V gene. V was shortened by 7 bases and J by 7 bases, with 16 bases between the two germline ends. Profiled with immunoSEQ multiplex PCR; TCRdb holds only in-frame clones, not every one. The sample lists around 130,000 clones, roughly 84% occurring once. This clone is a singleton in its sample. The V and J genes are TRBV29-1 and TRBJ1-4; D is unresolved. The sequence was collected from a man between 60 and 70 years old with acute or convalescent COVID-19. Sequencing used peripheral blood. CDR3 residues: CSAQPQEAEKLFF. CDR3 DNA: TGCAGCGCTCAGCCCCAGGAGGCTGAAAAACTGTTTTTT.